Presented here are 10 T cell receptor beta chains from one specimen sequenced in a study of T cells expressing NK-cell markers. TCRdb reprocessed the 5' RACE reads and stores each CDR3 protein as one record, lacking DNA. This specimen shows hundreds of thousands of distinct CDR3 sequences; the ten leading clones hold roughly 5.2%. Sequencing was carried out using blood T cells: a sorted CD56 or NKG2C T cell subset, CD4+ or CD8+ T cells, or bulk PBMC T cells (not recorded which). The receptors stem from a man aged 18-75 years in good health.

The chain recombines TRBV2 with TRBJ2-3; lacking DNA, the TRBD1 call made by TCRdb goes unchecked. Germline lookup yields CDR1 SNHLY and CDR2 FYNNEI. CDR3 size: 14 residues. The chain's CDR3 is CARRVRQGTDTQYF.

This rearrangement joins TRBV27 to TRBJ1-3; TCRdb reports TRBD1, a call that lacks DNA to check it against. The CDR3 has 17 residues. Germline V gene lookup returns CDR1 MNHEY and CDR2 SMNVEV (reference sequence). The CDR3 region is CASSRRGQGYSGNTIYF.

The V call is TRBV12-3 or TRBV12-4, the J call TRBJ2-7; TCRdb's assignment of TRBD1 cannot be checked, as there is no DNA. The CDR3 totals 13 residues. CDR3 loop: CASSMGTGAGQYF.

The chain combines TRBV5-1 with TRBJ1-1; TCRdb's D call, TRBD1, is unchecked because there is no DNA. The germline V gene has CDR1 SGHRS and CDR2 YFSETQ. This CDR3 spans 16 amino acids. The CDR3 loop reads CASSFGTELKNTEAFF.

This chain joins TRBV28 and TRBJ2-2; absent DNA, TCRdb's TRBD2 call cannot be checked. From germline, CDR1 is MDHEN and CDR2 SYDVKM. The CDR3 has 14 residues. The CDR3: CASSTGRDPGELFF.

The chain recombines TRBV7-2 with TRBJ2-1; TCRdb indicates TRBD1, and absent DNA this call remains unverified. The CDR3 sequence is 15 residues long. Looked up from germline, CDR1 is SGHTA and CDR2 is FQGNSA. CDR3: CASSLLGQGKNEQFF.

The chain couples TRBV12-3 or TRBV12-4 to TRBJ1-2; TCRdb names TRBD1, which stays unverified in the absence of DNA. The CDR3 is 15 amino acids. The CDR3 loop is CASSSSDRGARGYTF.

The genes are TRBV4-1 and TRBJ2-7. This CDR3 region has 14 residues. CDR1 and CDR2 from the germline V gene are MGHRA and YSYEKL. CDR3 sequence reads: CASGSSGNSYEQYF.

This chain uses TRBV3-1 with TRBJ1-2; as DNA is missing, the TRBD1 call by TCRdb cannot be tested. Germline CDR1 and CDR2: LGHDT and YNNKEL (reference sequence). The CDR3 is 14 residues long. The CDR3 loop is CASRPRRGNYGYTF.

V usage is TRBV11-3 and J usage is TRBJ2-2; TCRdb lists TRBD1, though no DNA is available to test this call. This CDR3 has 14 residues. Germline-derived CDR1 and CDR2 are SGHNT and YENEEA. Here the CDR3 reads CASRGQGDTGELFF.